One T cell receptor beta chain is described in this entry. The sample comes from a study of T cell changes during pregnancy in multiple sclerosis. CDR3 length: 16 residues. Germline CDR1 is SGHDT and CDR2 is YYEEEE. V shed 4 bases and J 4 bases; nucleotides not matched to a gene: 9. Method: immunoSEQ multiplex PCR; TCRdb's copy keeps in-frame clones and lacks some. Of 55,000 to 65,000 clones in the sample, around 94% are singletons; the top ten hold less than 4%. The chain uses TRBV5-6 and TRBJ2-5; 11 bases match TRBD2. This receptor was taken from a female donor with multiple sclerosis, enrolled in a pregnancy study. This specimen consisted of CD8+ T cells from peripheral blood mononuclear cells, obtained in the third trimester of pregnancy. CDR3 nucleotide sequence: TGTGCCAGCAGCATTACTAGCGGGAGAAAGGGAGAGACCCAGTACTTC. The encoded protein is CASSITSGRKGETQYF.